These 14 T cell receptor beta chains share one sample of origin, sequenced in a study of cytomegalovirus exposure and HLA in healthy donors. The PCR contained 60 Vbeta and 13 Jbeta primers. The data were produced by immunoSEQ multiplex PCR, yet TCRdb's version contains in-frame clones alone and is incomplete. The data hold under 200,000 clones, with approximately 84% observed a single time. Sequencing was performed on PBMCs. The source of these receptors is a boy aged 5-17 years in good health and CMV-seronegative.

Only a few counts were recorded for this clone. This chain connects TRBV6-6 to TRBJ1-4; TRBD1 is a possible D gene (6 bases). Trimming took off 6 bases at V and 0 bases at J, with 14 bases between the two ends. The CDR3 has 16 amino acids. CDR1 is MNHNY, CDR2 SVGAGI, per germline (reference sequence). CDR3 amino acids: CASRGGPGATNEKLFF. CDR3 bases: TGTGCCAGCAGGGGGGGGCCCGGGGCAACTAATGAAAAACTGTTTTTT.

The rearrangement uses TRBV7-2 and TRBJ1-4, with 8 bases identical to TRBD1. The germline gives CDR1 SGHTA, CDR2 FQGNSA. This CDR3 is 15 amino acids long. Unmatched junction bases numbered 8, after V lost 4 bases and J lost 7 bases. The CDR3 sequence: CASSSPRQGTEKLFF. The DNA of the CDR3 is TGTGCCAGCAGCTCTCCCCGACAGGGGACTGAAAAACTGTTTTTT.

Turning to this clone: One end of the junction fails to match germline, which may point to a read error. V gene TRBV7-7 combines with J gene TRBJ2-1, with 9 nucleotides matching TRBD2. The germline gives CDR1 SSHAT, CDR2 FNYEAQ (reference sequence). This CDR3 is built from 16 residues. For the CDR3, the DNA is TGTGCTAGCAGCTTAGACGGAGCGGGAGGACACAATGAGCAGTTCTTC. Its translation is CASSLDGAGGHNEQFF.

This chain uses TRBV28 with TRBJ2-7; TRBD2 aligns across 8 bases. Germline CDR1 MDHEN, CDR2 SYDVKM. Trimming cost V 3 bases and J 3 bases; bases outside gene matches: 7. The CDR3 covers 15 residues. CDR3 loop: CASSFAAGASYEQYF. The CDR3 nucleotides read TGTGCCAGCAGTTTTGCAGCGGGAGCGAGCTACGAGCAGTACTTC.

DNA of the CDR3: TGTGCCAGCAGCTTAGGAGGTCCCAACACTGAAGCTTTCTTT. Protein: CASSLGGPNTEAFF. The rearrangement joins TRBV7-8 to TRBJ1-1, with no clear D. The CDR3 is 14 residues long. The germline CDR1 and CDR2 sequences are SGHVS and FQNEAQ. Trimming removed 1 base from V and 2 bases from J, with 8 bases in between.

The chain links TRBV9 to TRBJ2-1, with a weak D call TRBD1 (6 bases). The CDR3 covers 16 residues. The germline gives CDR1 SGDLS, CDR2 YYNGEE. The V gene lost 0 bases and the J gene lost 0 bases, with 10 bases spanning the gap. DNA of the CDR3: TGTGCCAGCAGCGTAGGGGCGGACAGCTCCTACAATGAGCAGTTCTTC. Translation gives CASSVGADSSYNEQFF. Complete variable domain (other parts from reference TRBV9 and TRBJ2-1): DSGVTQTPKHLITATGQRVTLRCSPRSGDLSVYWYQQSLDQGLQFLIQYYNGEERAKGNILERFSAQQFPDLHSELNLSSLELGDSALYFCASSVGADSSYNEQFFGPGTRLTVL.

V and J are TRBV5-4 and TRBJ2-7; D is possibly TRBD1 (6 bases). The CDR3 is made up of 14 amino acids. The ends were cut back, 4 bases at V and 3 bases at J, with 14 bases in the middle. Germline values: CDR1 SGHNT, CDR2 YYREEE (reference sequence). CDR3 region: CASSAQGRLYEQYF. In DNA form, the CDR3 reads TGTGCCAGCAGCGCCCAGGGGCGGCTCTACGAGCAGTACTTC.

This chain connects TRBV27 to TRBJ2-5; TRBD2 matches at 12 bases. The J call may be faulty, since TRBJ2-7 better matches the DNA end. This CDR3 comprises 16 residues. Per germline, CDR1 MNHEY and CDR2 SMNVEV (reference sequence). The CDR3 region is CASSWDSGLAGYEQYF. The CDR3 nucleotides read TGTGCCAGCAGTTGGGACAGCGGACTAGCGGGGTACGAGCAGTACTTC.

The chain combines TRBV5-4 with TRBJ1-2; no clear D. The ends were cut back, 3 bases at V and 7 bases at J, with 13 bases in the middle. This CDR3 is built from 13 residues. Looked up from germline, CDR1 is SGHNT and CDR2 is YYREEE (reference sequence). CDR3 sequence (DNA): TGTGCCAGCAGCTCCCGGCAGCGCCTTGGCTACACCTTC. Translation gives CASSSRQRLGYTF.

The gene calls are TRBV27 and TRBJ2-2; 9 bases map to TRBD2. CDR3 length equals 16 residues. The junction had 9 bases not matched to a gene; V was cut back by 3 bases and J by 7 bases. Germline CDR1 reads MNHEY; CDR2 reads SMNVEV (reference sequence). The CDR3 reads CASSLYISGRSGELFF. CDR3 in DNA: TGTGCCAGCAGTTTGTATATTAGCGGGAGAAGCGGGGAGCTGTTTTTT.

The V call is TRBV2, the J call TRBJ1-1; no definite D call. V lost 6 bases, J lost 1 base, and 15 bases lay in between. Germline values: CDR1 SNHLY, CDR2 FYNNEI. This CDR3 contains 15 residues. CDR3 region: CASRISLGPNTEAFF. CDR3 nucleotide sequence: TGTGCCAGCAGGATATCGTTGGGCCCGAACACTGAAGCTTTCTTT.

V and J are TRBV2 and TRBJ2-1; the match to TRBD2 covers 8 bases. Germline trimming cut 7 bases from V and 8 bases from J; bases unmatched to any gene: 13. Germline CDR1 and CDR2: SNHLY and FYNNEI. CDR3 length: 15 residues. The CDR3, as DNA: TGTGCCAGCACGGCCCCAGCGGGAGTATTTGATGAGCAGTTCTTC. Translating gives CASTAPAGVFDEQFF. Full variable domain (remainder filled in from reference TRBV2 and TRBJ2-1): EPEVTQTPSHQVTQMGQEVILRCVPISNHLYFYWYRQILGQKVEFLVSFYNNEISEKSEIFDDQFSVERPDGSNFTLKIRSTKLEDSAMYFCASTAPAGVFDEQFFGPGTRLTVL.

CDR3: CASRPSSDNYGYTF. In DNA form, the CDR3 reads TGTGCCAGCAGGCCTTCATCAGATAACTATGGCTACACCTTC. V usage is TRBV28 and J usage is TRBJ1-2; no definite D call. Germline values: CDR1 MDHEN, CDR2 SYDVKM. V gave up 6 bases and J gave up 1 base, with 12 bases separating them. The CDR3 contains 14 residues.

About this clone itself: A junction end diverges from the germline sequence, so it may reflect a read error. The chain combines TRBV28 with TRBJ1-2; D is undetermined. The CDR3 is made up of 12 amino acids. Germline V gene data show CDR1 as MDHEN and CDR2 as SYDVKM. CDR3: CANSRGRGGYTF. DNA of the CDR3: TGTGCCAACAGTCGGGGAAGAGGTGGCTACACCTTC.